This T cell receptor beta chain originates from a study of monozygotic twins with cystic fibrosis (dated by TCRdb to about 2021). About the full investigation: Three micrograms of fragmented DNA went through around 14 PCR cycles to produce barcoded libraries. To assess genetic influence on V and J gene usage, the study compared TCR beta repertoires within and across 16 monozygotic twin pairs with cystic fibrosis. The cohort included ten female and six male twin pairs, mostly children and adolescents, aged roughly 2.0 to 40 years with a median of 9.1 years. Twins were ranked among 1,060 cohort participants for weight-for-height and FEVPerc (FEV1 disease centile) on the day of blood sampling. Data for three of the twin pairs had been reported earlier in a different context.

The twin pairs came from the European Cystic Fibrosis Twin and Sibling Study Cohort, which recruited patients from 150 or so CF clinics across 14 European countries. Both zygosity and CFTR genotype were checked in-house, and zygosity was tested with multiplex PCR across nine short tandem repeat loci. Peripheral blood was sampled from each twin, with clinical parameters recorded on the day of blood sampling. Genomic DNA was isolated from peripheral blood cells with phenol/chloroform and kept in TE buffer at 4 degrees C. Following the manufacturer's instructions, TCR beta CDR3 regions were amplified by multiplex PCR with the immunoSEQ immune profiling system. Sequencing was performed on an Illumina NextSeq system. The published analysis was carried out like this. Sequence data were processed on the immunoSEQ Analyzer platform, and clonality was calculated as the square root of Simpson's index of productive rearrangements. Jensen-Shannon distance served as the measure of similarity in V and J usage, while OLGA was used to compute CDR3 generation probabilities. Shared CDR3 sequences were searched against the immuneACCESS database (August 2020) and VDJdb (December 2020). The immuneACCESS repertoire file appears here via TCRdb, limited to in-frame rearrangements. These files lack a portion of the clones; in checked studies, under half of the deficit traces to unresolved V genes, and the cause of the others is not known. The V and J calls and the clone size are those of that table, but D and trimming were determined from the DNA. The sample table lists tens of thousands of clones, 75% to 95% of them with a count of one. The ten most abundant clones make up under 0.25% of the sample.

Findings and caveats that apply to the study as a whole: Monozygotic CF twin pairs shared significantly more nucleotide-identical clonotypes within each pair than unrelated CF individuals shared with one another (P = 0.000026, Mann-Whitney). No association turned up between shared CDR3 numbers and age, concordance or disease severity, and the cohort was small. In 13 of 16 pairs, V gene usage most closely resembled the co-twin's, and the same held for J usage in 8 of 16 pairs, a pattern suggesting genetic constraints. Simpson clonality tended to be low (median roughly 0.009), which suggests a naive-dominated repertoire, although clonality was higher in the most severely affected patients.

With regard to this clone: The specificity of this receptor is unknown. No per-base quality is available; no much larger clone lies one base away.

CDR1 and CDR2, looked up from the germline V gene, are MGHRA and YSYEKL. The germline ends are 16 bases apart after V is trimmed by 0 bases and J by 5 bases. From the cysteine through the phenylalanine, the CDR3 covers 16 amino acids. Only the CDR3 region is kept as DNA, spanning 48 bases read in frame from base 1. Specimen: blood. The source of this sequence is a boy between 2 and 10 years old with cystic fibrosis. The chain is assembled from TRBV4-1 and TRBJ2-5, with the D assignment possibly TRBD1 or TRBD2, given 6 matching bases for each. The DNA reads as follows: TGCGCCAGCAGCCAAGACACGGGGGCCGGCCTGGAGACCCAGTACTTC. It codes for CASSQDTGAGLETQYF.